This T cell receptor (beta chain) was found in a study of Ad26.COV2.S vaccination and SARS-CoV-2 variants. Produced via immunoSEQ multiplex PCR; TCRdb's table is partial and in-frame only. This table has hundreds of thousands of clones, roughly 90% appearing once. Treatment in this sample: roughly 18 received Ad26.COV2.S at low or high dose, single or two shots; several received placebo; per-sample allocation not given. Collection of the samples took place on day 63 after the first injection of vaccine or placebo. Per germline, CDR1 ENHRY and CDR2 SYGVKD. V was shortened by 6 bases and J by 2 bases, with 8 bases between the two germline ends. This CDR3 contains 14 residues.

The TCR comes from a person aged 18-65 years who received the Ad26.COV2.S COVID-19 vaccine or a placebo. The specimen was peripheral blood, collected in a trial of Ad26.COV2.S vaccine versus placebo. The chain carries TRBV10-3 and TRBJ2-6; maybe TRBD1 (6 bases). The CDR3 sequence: CAIRAGAGANVLTF. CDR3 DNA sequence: TGTGCCATCAGGGCAGGGGCTGGGGCCAACGTCCTGACTTTC.